One sample yielded the 14 T cell receptor beta chains listed below, sequenced in a study of blood T cell repertoires in COVID-19. Measured with immunoSEQ multiplex PCR; TCRdb has only the in-frame clones, and not every one. The sample shows over 65,000 clones, 85% to 90% of them seen only once. Sequencing used peripheral blood. These receptors all come from a human donor in a cohort sampled during active COVID-19.

This clone came up once. The chain carries TRBV11-3 and TRBJ2-2, with a weak D call TRBD1 (6 bases). CDR1 and CDR2 (germline): SGHNT, YENEEA. Trimming stripped 1 base from V and 3 bases from J, with 9 bases between. The CDR3 consists of 15 residues. This chain's CDR3 is CASSLAGTHTGELFF. The CDR3 coding sequence is TGTGCCAGCAGCTTAGCTGGGACACACACCGGGGAGCTGTTTTTT.

This chain connects TRBV28 to TRBJ2-6; 10 nucleotides align to TRBD1. The CDR3 sequence is 17 residues long. Germline CDR1 is MDHEN and CDR2 is SYDVKM. The V gene end was trimmed by 5 bases and the J gene end by 2 bases; junction bases not matched to a gene: 6. Here the CDR3 DNA reads TGTGCCAGCAGTCCACCGACAGGGGGCGCTGGGGCCAACGTCCTGACTTTC. This sequence encodes CASSPPTGGAGANVLTF.

V and J are TRBV29-1 and TRBJ1-1; 7 positions match TRBD1. There are 13 residues in the CDR3. Germline lookup yields CDR1 SQVTM and CDR2 ANQGSEA. With 7 bases clipped from V and 2 bases from J, the junction kept 7 bases outside the gene matches. This chain's CDR3 is CSASGTDNTEAFF. In DNA form, the CDR3 reads TGCAGCGCATCCGGGACAGATAACACTGAAGCTTTCTTT.

The chain is built from TRBV9 and TRBJ2-1; 7 nucleotides agree with TRBD2. There are 14 residues in the CDR3. Unmatched junction bases numbered 4, after V lost 3 bases and J lost 4 bases. The germline gives CDR1 SGDLS, CDR2 YYNGEE. The CDR3 DNA reads TGTGCCAGCAGCGCCGGCGGGAGTTACAATGAGCAGTTCTTC. Amino acids: CASSAGGSYNEQFF.

The chain carries TRBV5-1 and TRBJ2-3; TRBD2 agrees at 14 bases. The CDR3 spans 16 residues. The J segment lost 4 bases and the V segment lost 7 bases, leaving 8 bases of the junction unmatched. Per the germline V gene, CDR1 is SGHRS and CDR2 is YFSETQ. As DNA, the CDR3 is TGCGCCAGCGGGCCGGGACTAGCGGGAGCTGCAGATACGCAGTATTTT. Its protein product is CASGPGLAGAADTQYF.

This chain connects TRBV7-9 to TRBJ1-5; 12 nucleotides line up with TRBD1. The CDR3 totals 16 residues. Germline V gene sequence: CDR1 SEHNR, CDR2 FQNEAQ (reference sequence). The junction had 4 bases not matched to a gene; V was cut back by 4 bases and J by 3 bases. The CDR3 sequence is CASSSGQGASNQPQHF. In nucleotides, the CDR3 is TGTGCCAGCAGCTCGGGACAGGGGGCTTCCAATCAGCCCCAGCATTTT.

The V gene is TRBV18, the J gene TRBJ2-7; 10 bases fit TRBD2. Per germline, CDR1 KGHSH and CDR2 LQKENI. The trim removed 1 base at V and 1 base at J, leaving 4 bases unmatched. The CDR3 totals 16 residues. The CDR3 loop is CASSPRVAGGSYEQYF. The CDR3 nucleotides are TGTGCCAGCTCACCACGGGTAGCGGGAGGTTCCTACGAGCAGTACTTC.

The chain recombines TRBV9 with TRBJ1-3; D is perhaps TRBD1 (6 bases). V gave up 5 bases and J gave up 1 base, with 13 bases separating them. Germline V lookup: CDR1 SGDLS, CDR2 YYNGEE. This CDR3 is built from 15 residues. This chain's CDR3 is CASSLSGQSGNTIYF. CDR3 nucleotide sequence: TGTGCCAGCAGTCTTTCTGGACAGTCTGGAAACACCATATATTTT.

This clone has just a few counts. The V call is TRBV10-1, the J call TRBJ2-5; 7 bases match TRBD1. V was clipped by 8 bases and J by 3 bases; unmatched bases: 6. Germline assignment: CDR1 WNHNN and CDR2 SYGVQD (reference sequence). CDR3 length: 13 residues. CDR3: CASSGQIEETQYF. As DNA, the CDR3 is TGCGCCAGCTCGGGACAGATAGAAGAGACCCAGTACTTC.

The chain combines TRBV9 with TRBJ2-5; 8 bases are a match to TRBD1. The CDR3 extends over 16 amino acids. V lost 4 bases, J lost 7 bases, and 15 bases stayed unmatched. The V gene's germline CDR1 is SGDLS and CDR2 YYNGEE. CDR3 sequence (DNA): TGTGCCAGCAGCCCGACAGGGGCCATTTCAGAGGGGACCCAGTACTTC. Translated, it gives CASSPTGAISEGTQYF.

The gene calls are TRBV28 and TRBJ2-2; tentatively, D is TRBD1 (7 bases). With 3 bases removed from V and 0 bases from J, the gap between germline ends came to 11 bases. CDR1 and CDR2 from the germline V gene are MDHEN and SYDVKM. This CDR3 has 16 amino acids. DNA for the CDR3: TGTGCCAGCAGTTTTAGCGGACAGGCGAACACCGGGGAGCTGTTTTTT. Translation: CASSFSGQANTGELFF.

The V gene is TRBV6-4, the J gene TRBJ2-3, with 13 bases matching TRBD2. There are 16 residues in the CDR3. Germline CDR1 and CDR2: MRHNA and SNTAGT. V was pared by 5 bases and J by 1 base, with 3 bases of the junction left unmatched. The DNA for the CDR3 is TGTGCCAGCAGTAGGACTAGCGGGAGCGGCACAGATACGCAGTATTTT. It encodes CASSRTSGSGTDTQYF.

This clone was counted a single time. The V call is TRBV27, the J call TRBJ2-5, with D possibly matching TRBD1 (6 bases). The germline CDR1 and CDR2 sequences are MNHEY and SMNVEV (reference sequence). V lost 7 bases and J 3 bases, leaving 18 bases between the germline ends. The CDR3 extends over 15 amino acids. This CDR3 is CASNKQGRLEETQYF. The CDR3 DNA follows: TGTGCCAGCAATAAACAGGGAAGACTTGAAGAGACCCAGTACTTC.

The genes are TRBV5-1 and TRBJ2-7, with 12 bases that match TRBD2. The CDR3 length is 16 residues. Germline V CDR1 and CDR2: SGHRS, YFSETQ. V dropped 2 bases and J dropped 0; count of bases not matched to a gene: 3. In nucleotides, the CDR3 is TGCGCCAGCAGCTTCGAACTAGCGGGAGGCTCCTACGAGCAGTACTTC. Residues: CASSFELAGGSYEQYF.